The TCR beta chain described here comes from a study of T cells after yellow fever vaccination. Overall study: Preparation of fractions with low cell numbers was performed using SMART-Seq v4 Ultra Low Input.

Findings and caveats of the study: A weaker secondary response peaked on day 5, the primary on day 15. A small proportion of clonotypes was detected in both the CD4 and CD8 compartments.

MiXCR was run by TCRdb on the 5' RACE reads, yielding one entry per CDR3 protein. Here the sample spans 140,000 to 150,000 distinct CDR3 sequences, about 7% being singletons. Per the germline V gene, CDR1 is DFQATT and CDR2 is SNEGSKA (reference sequence). The CDR3 is made up of 13 amino acids. This clonotype appeared many times. The antigen remains unidentified. The V gene is TRBV20-1, the J gene TRBJ2-2; 8 bases agree with TRBD2. Sequencing was performed on CD4+ T cells sorted from PBMCs, taken 10 days after the yellow fever booster vaccination. The TCR sequence derives from a man between 25 and 39 years old who received the YFV17D yellow fever vaccine. The CDR3 sequence is CGASGSHTGELFF. In DNA, the CDR3 is TGCGGGGCCAGCGGGAGCCACACCGGGGAGCTGTTTTTT.